The rows below give T cell receptor beta chains drawn from one sample of a study of cytomegalovirus exposure and HLA in healthy donors. TCRdb keeps only in-frame clones here, not all; method: immunoSEQ multiplex PCR. Of 150,000 to 200,000 clones in the sample, less than 85% are singletons; the top ten hold roughly 15%. The sample taken for sequencing was PBMCs. The source of these receptors is a man aged 18 to 29 in good health and CMV-seropositive. Each CDR3 is given with its conserved first and last residue. Fields, in order: D gene, V gene, J gene, clone size, CDR3 DNA, CDR3 protein. The D gene is left open where the match is weak. Size is omitted from some rows. Given values are once, few, many or a class for expanded clones.

d_call: TRBD1; v_call: TRBV27; j_call: TRBJ2-7; clone_size: few; cdr3_nt: TGTGCCAGCAGTTCGGGACAGGCTGACGAGCAGTACTTC; cdr3_aa: CASSSGQADEQYF
d_call: TRBD1; v_call: TRBV28; j_call: TRBJ1-2; clone_size: -; cdr3_nt: TGTGCCAGCAGCCAGGGGGTCGGTGACTATGGCTACACCTTC; cdr3_aa: CASSQGVGDYGYTF
d_call: TRBD1; v_call: TRBV7-2; j_call: TRBJ2-3; clone_size: once; cdr3_nt: TGTGCCAGCAGCCGGGGACAGTTCACAGATACGCAGTATTTT; cdr3_aa: CASSRGQFTDTQYF
d_call: TRBD1; v_call: TRBV5-6; j_call: TRBJ1-2; clone_size: -; cdr3_nt: TGTGCCAGCAGCTTTGGGACAGGGTACTTTCTAGACTATGGCTACACCTTC; cdr3_aa: CASSFGTGYFLDYGYTF
d_call: TRBD1; v_call: TRBV7-9; j_call: TRBJ2-7; clone_size: -; cdr3_nt: TGTGCCAGCAGCGATGTTAAGAGACAGGGCGGCTACGAGCAGTACTTC; cdr3_aa: CASSDVKRQGGYEQYF
d_call: -; v_call: TRBV27; j_call: TRBJ1-4; clone_size: -; cdr3_nt: TGTGCCAGCAGTAAGGGGGAGATTAATGAAAAACTGTTTTTT; cdr3_aa: CASSKGEINEKLFF
d_call: TRBD2; v_call: TRBV27; j_call: TRBJ2-7; clone_size: -; cdr3_nt: TGTGCCAGCAAGATTAGCGGGGGGCCCTTGTACGAGCAGTACTTC; cdr3_aa: CASKISGGPLYEQYF
d_call: -; v_call: TRBV2; j_call: TRBJ2-5; clone_size: -; cdr3_nt: TGTGCCAGCAGTGTAGGACAACTTTTGGAGACCCAGTACTTC; cdr3_aa: CASSVGQLLETQYF
d_call: TRBD1; v_call: TRBV5-1; j_call: TRBJ2-7; clone_size: -; cdr3_nt: TGCGCCAGCAGCCGCCTCTACGGACAGGTCCGGCGGTACGAGCAGTACTTC; cdr3_aa: CASSRLYGQVRRYEQYF
d_call: -; v_call: TRBV27; j_call: TRBJ2-5; clone_size: -; cdr3_nt: TGTGCCAGCAGTTTATTAGCGGATTATAAAGAGACCCAGTACTTC; cdr3_aa: CASSLLADYKETQYF
d_call: -; v_call: TRBV5-1; j_call: TRBJ2-2; clone_size: -; cdr3_nt: TGCGCCAGCAGCGTGTCGGGATCATCGAACACCGGGGAGCTGTTTTTT; cdr3_aa: CASSVSGSSNTGELFF
d_call: TRBD2; v_call: TRBV27; j_call: TRBJ2-1; clone_size: -; cdr3_nt: TGTGCCAGCATTAAAACCGGGACTAGCTTATACAATGAGCAGTTCTTC; cdr3_aa: CASIKTGTSLYNEQFF
d_call: TRBD1; v_call: TRBV28; j_call: TRBJ1-1; clone_size: -; cdr3_nt: TGTGCCAGCAGTATCAACAGGGGGCCCCGGAACACTGAAGCTTTCTTT; cdr3_aa: CASSINRGPRNTEAFF
d_call: TRBD1; v_call: TRBV28; j_call: TRBJ1-1; clone_size: -; cdr3_nt: TGTGCCAGCACCACCACACCGGGACAGGGGCATACTGAAGCTTTCTTT; cdr3_aa: CASTTTPGQGHTEAFF
d_call: -; v_call: TRBV2; j_call: TRBJ2-7; clone_size: -; cdr3_nt: TGTGCCAGCAGTGAAGAAGGGGACTTCTTCAACGAGCAGTACTTC; cdr3_aa: CASSEEGDFFNEQYF
d_call: TRBD2; v_call: TRBV5-1; j_call: TRBJ2-5; clone_size: -; cdr3_nt: TGCGCCAGCAAAGGCGGGGGGGTCAAAGAGACCCAGTACTTC; cdr3_aa: CASKGGGVKETQYF
d_call: TRBD1; v_call: TRBV9; j_call: TRBJ1-5; clone_size: -; cdr3_nt: TGTGCCAGCAGCGCTAACAGGGGGGTAGCCGGTCAGCCCCAGCATTTT; cdr3_aa: CASSANRGVAGQPQHF
d_call: -; v_call: TRBV28; j_call: TRBJ1-1; clone_size: -; cdr3_nt: TGTGCCAGCAGCCCTGGGGGGGCTGAAGCTTTCTTT; cdr3_aa: CASSPGGAEAFF
d_call: -; v_call: TRBV5-1; j_call: TRBJ2-2; clone_size: -; cdr3_nt: TGCGCCACCCAAAAGGACTACTCGAGAGGCGGGGAGCTGTTTTTT; cdr3_aa: CATQKDYSRGGELFF
d_call: -; v_call: TRBV27; j_call: TRBJ2-7; clone_size: -; cdr3_nt: TGTGCCAGCAGTTCGGGGATTTCCTACGAGCAGTACTTC; cdr3_aa: CASSSGISYEQYF
d_call: -; v_call: TRBV7-2; j_call: TRBJ2-1; clone_size: -; cdr3_nt: TGTGCCAGCAGCTTATCGGGGACTCTGGGCAATGAGCAGTTCTTC; cdr3_aa: CASSLSGTLGNEQFF
d_call: TRBD2; v_call: TRBV27; j_call: TRBJ2-7; clone_size: few; cdr3_nt: TGTGCCAGCAGAAGCGGGGGAACATCCTACGAGCAGTACTTC; cdr3_aa: CASRSGGTSYEQYF
d_call: -; v_call: TRBV9; j_call: TRBJ1-4; clone_size: -; cdr3_nt: TGTGCCAGCAGCGGGGGGGGACCCCTCGGACTGTTTTTT; cdr3_aa: CASSGGGPLGLFF
d_call: TRBD1; v_call: TRBV7-2; j_call: TRBJ2-2; clone_size: once; cdr3_nt: TGTGCCAGCAGCGGACAGGGGGCATGGACCGGGGAGCTGTTTTTT; cdr3_aa: CASSGQGAWTGELFF
d_call: -; v_call: TRBV27; j_call: TRBJ1-2; clone_size: -; cdr3_nt: TGTGCCAGCACCACCCGGTGGCAGGGAGGTAACTATGGCTACACCTTC; cdr3_aa: CASTTRWQGGNYGYTF
d_call: TRBD1; v_call: TRBV10-2; j_call: TRBJ1-2; clone_size: -; cdr3_nt: TGCGCCAGCAGTCCGGGACAGGGGAACTATGGCTACACCTTC; cdr3_aa: CASSPGQGNYGYTF
d_call: -; v_call: TRBV11-3; j_call: TRBJ1-2; clone_size: -; cdr3_nt: TGTGCCAGCAGCCCCCTGGCAGATTATGGCTACACCTTC; cdr3_aa: CASSPLADYGYTF
d_call: -; v_call: TRBV6-5; j_call: TRBJ2-5; clone_size: -; cdr3_nt: TGTGCCAGCAGCTTCCCGGGACATGGAGAGACCCAGTACTTC; cdr3_aa: CASSFPGHGETQYF
d_call: -; v_call: TRBV19; j_call: TRBJ1-5; clone_size: -; cdr3_nt: TGTGCCACCGGTCAGCCCCAGCATTTT; cdr3_aa: CATGQPQHF
d_call: -; v_call: TRBV28; j_call: TRBJ2-2; clone_size: -; cdr3_nt: TGTGCCAGCAGCCCGGAAGATATGCGTGCGGACACCGGGGAGCTGTTTTTT; cdr3_aa: CASSPEDMRADTGELFF
d_call: -; v_call: TRBV7-9; j_call: TRBJ1-1; clone_size: few; cdr3_nt: TGTGCCAGCAGCTTTACAGCCACGAACACTGAAGCTTTCTTT; cdr3_aa: CASSFTATNTEAFF
d_call: TRBD1; v_call: TRBV6-1; j_call: TRBJ1-5; clone_size: -; cdr3_nt: TGTGCCAGCAGTGAAGGGAAGCCGGGACAGGTTGGAAATCAGCCCCAGCATTTT; cdr3_aa: CASSEGKPGQVGNQPQHF
d_call: TRBD1; v_call: TRBV27; j_call: TRBJ1-1; clone_size: -; cdr3_nt: TGTGCCAGCAGTTTGCTCCGGGACAGGGTTAACACTGAAGCTTTCTTT; cdr3_aa: CASSLLRDRVNTEAFF
d_call: TRBD2; v_call: TRBV7-9; j_call: TRBJ2-3; clone_size: -; cdr3_nt: TGTGCCAGCAGAAATGGACTAGCGGGAGCCGGAGATACGCAGTATTTT; cdr3_aa: CASRNGLAGAGDTQYF
d_call: TRBD1; v_call: TRBV9; j_call: TRBJ1-2; clone_size: few; cdr3_nt: TGTGCCAGCGGAACGGACAGGGCGGGACATGGCTACACCTTC; cdr3_aa: CASGTDRAGHGYTF
d_call: -; v_call: TRBV2; j_call: TRBJ1-5; clone_size: few; cdr3_nt: TGTGCCAGCAGTGAGAACAGTATCAATCAGCCCCAGCATTTT; cdr3_aa: CASSENSINQPQHF
d_call: -; v_call: TRBV30; j_call: TRBJ1-2; clone_size: -; cdr3_nt: TGTGCCTGGAGTGACACGGGGCGGGGTCCAGGCTACACCTTC; cdr3_aa: CAWSDTGRGPGYTF
d_call: -; v_call: TRBV7-2; j_call: TRBJ2-1; clone_size: -; cdr3_nt: TGTGCCAGCAGCTCCCCCGGCTCCTACAATGAGCAGTTCTTC; cdr3_aa: CASSSPGSYNEQFF
d_call: -; v_call: TRBV5-1; j_call: TRBJ2-1; clone_size: -; cdr3_nt: TGCGCCAGCAGCCTAGCCCCGGGCAATGAGCAGTTCTTC; cdr3_aa: CASSLAPGNEQFF
d_call: -; v_call: TRBV4-2; j_call: TRBJ2-7; clone_size: -; cdr3_nt: TGTGCCAGCAGCCTGAGCAACGAGCAGTACTTC; cdr3_aa: CASSLSNEQYF
d_call: -; v_call: TRBV4-1; j_call: TRBJ1-4; clone_size: once; cdr3_nt: TGCGCCAGCAGCCCATCACGGGGGAGGAGTGAAAAACTGTTTTTT; cdr3_aa: CASSPSRGRSEKLFF
d_call: -; v_call: TRBV28; j_call: TRBJ1-1; clone_size: -; cdr3_nt: TGTGCCAGCTGGGGGGGGCTAGAAAAAGCTTTCTTT; cdr3_aa: CASWGGLEKAFF
d_call: TRBD1; v_call: TRBV4-1; j_call: TRBJ2-7; clone_size: -; cdr3_nt: TGCGCCAGCAGCCAAGATCTCGGCGCCAGGGGGCTCTACGAGCAGTACTTC; cdr3_aa: CASSQDLGARGLYEQYF
d_call: TRBD1; v_call: TRBV6-4; j_call: TRBJ2-5; clone_size: -; cdr3_nt: TGTGCCAGCAATGGGACAGCGGAAGAGACCCAGTACTTC; cdr3_aa: CASNGTAEETQYF
d_call: -; v_call: TRBV11-2; j_call: TRBJ2-7; clone_size: few; cdr3_nt: TGTGCCAGCAGCTTAGCGGTTAGCGTAACCTACGAGCAGTACTTC; cdr3_aa: CASSLAVSVTYEQYF
d_call: -; v_call: TRBV7-6; j_call: TRBJ1-1; clone_size: -; cdr3_nt: TGTGCCAGCAGCTTCGGGGGGGGTGTGAACACTGAAGCTTTCTTT; cdr3_aa: CASSFGGGVNTEAFF
d_call: TRBD2; v_call: TRBV2; j_call: TRBJ2-3; clone_size: -; cdr3_nt: TGTGCCAGCAAGGCGGGAGGGCCCTCCGCAGATACGCAGTATTTT; cdr3_aa: CASKAGGPSADTQYF
d_call: TRBD2; v_call: TRBV13; j_call: TRBJ2-1; clone_size: -; cdr3_nt: TGTGCCAGCAGCTGGGTAGCGGGGCCCTCCTACAATGAGCAGTTCTTC; cdr3_aa: CASSWVAGPSYNEQFF
d_call: TRBD2; v_call: TRBV6-4; j_call: TRBJ2-1; clone_size: many; cdr3_nt: TGTGCCAGCAGTGGATCTAGCGGGGGGGCAGGTGAGCAGTTCTTC; cdr3_aa: CASSGSSGGAGEQFF
d_call: -; v_call: TRBV28; j_call: TRBJ2-7; clone_size: -; cdr3_nt: TGTGCCAGCAGTTTTGGACGGGGCTCCTACGAGCAGTACTTC; cdr3_aa: CASSFGRGSYEQYF
d_call: TRBD1; v_call: TRBV9; j_call: TRBJ1-2; clone_size: -; cdr3_nt: TGTGCCAGCAGCGGAACAGGACAGGGAGACTTTGGCGGCTACACCTTC; cdr3_aa: CASSGTGQGDFGGYTF
d_call: -; v_call: TRBV21-1; j_call: TRBJ2-7; clone_size: -; cdr3_nt: TGTGCCAGCAGCAACGAGGGTAGCGGGGGCTCCTACGAGCAGTACTTC; cdr3_aa: CASSNEGSGGSYEQYF
d_call: -; v_call: TRBV15; j_call: TRBJ2-2; clone_size: few; cdr3_nt: TGTGCCACCAGCAGTACTGGGGAGCTGTTTTTT; cdr3_aa: CATSSTGELFF
d_call: -; v_call: TRBV29-1; j_call: TRBJ2-4; clone_size: once; cdr3_nt: TGCAGCGTTGGGGCGGGACTCGGGATTCAGTACTTC; cdr3_aa: CSVGAGLGIQYF
d_call: TRBD2; v_call: TRBV9; j_call: TRBJ2-3; clone_size: -; cdr3_nt: TGTGCCAGCAGCGTAGCTAGTCGGGGGGGCACAGATACGCAGTATTTT; cdr3_aa: CASSVASRGGTDTQYF
d_call: TRBD1; v_call: TRBV6-5; j_call: TRBJ2-1; clone_size: -; cdr3_nt: TGTGCCAGCAGTTACGCTCCCGGGACAGGGTACGATGAGCAGTTCTTC; cdr3_aa: CASSYAPGTGYDEQFF
d_call: TRBD2; v_call: TRBV4-1; j_call: TRBJ2-1; clone_size: -; cdr3_nt: TGCGCCAGCAGCCAAGCGGGACTAGCGGGCGAGCAGTTCTTC; cdr3_aa: CASSQAGLAGEQFF
d_call: TRBD1; v_call: TRBV7-9; j_call: TRBJ2-7; clone_size: -; cdr3_nt: TGTGCCAGCAGCGAGGGACAGGGTGGGGTCTACGAGCAGTACTTC; cdr3_aa: CASSEGQGGVYEQYF
d_call: -; v_call: TRBV7-2; j_call: TRBJ1-2; clone_size: -; cdr3_nt: TGTGCCAGCAGTTTCCAGGGCCGGGGCTACACCTTC; cdr3_aa: CASSFQGRGYTF
d_call: TRBD2; v_call: TRBV6-6; j_call: TRBJ2-7; clone_size: -; cdr3_nt: TGTGCCAGCACAGCGGGAGGTTTCTACGAGCAGTACTTC; cdr3_aa: CASTAGGFYEQYF